Below are 11 T cell receptor beta chains sequenced from a single sample in a study of blood T cell repertoires in COVID-19. Clones were read by immunoSEQ multiplex PCR, and TCRdb kept only the in-frame ones, dropping some. The sample has a few hundred thousand clones, 80% to 90% seen once; the top ten hold over 2%. The specimen sequenced was peripheral blood. These TCRs come from a woman aged 45-59 years with acute or convalescent COVID-19.

The V call is TRBV19, the J call TRBJ1-1, with 8 bases aligning to TRBD1. The trim removed 1 base at V and 0 bases at J, leaving 4 bases unmatched. The CDR3 is 16 residues long. Germline values: CDR1 LNHDA, CDR2 SQIVND (reference sequence). CDR3 nucleotides: TGTGCCAGTAGTATAGTATACAGGGGGGTGAACACTGAAGCTTTCTTT. It yields the protein CASSIVYRGVNTEAFF. The full variable domain, rest sourced from reference TRBV19 and TRBJ1-1, is DGGITQSPKYLFRKEGQNVTLSCEQNLNHDAMYWYRQDPGQGLRLIYYSQIVNDFQKGDIAEGYSVSREKKESFPLTVTSAQKNPTAFYLCASSIVYRGVNTEAFFGQGTRLTVV.

V gene TRBV18 combines with J gene TRBJ2-5, with TRBD1 as a possible D gene (6 bases). Trimming left V 5 bases short and J 5 bases short, with 12 bases between. This CDR3 contains 13 residues. The germline V gene has CDR1 KGHSH and CDR2 LQKENI. The DNA for the CDR3 is TGTGCCAGCTCAAACAGGGTGTCGGAGACCCAGTACTTC. It translates to CASSNRVSETQYF.

V gene TRBV16 combines with J gene TRBJ1-1; no definite D call. The V end lost 4 bases, the J end lost 2 bases, and 17 bases lay between the germline ends. The CDR3 loop spans 16 amino acids. Germline lookup yields CDR1 KGHSY and CDR2 FQNENV. The CDR3 spells CASSRDPSILNTEAFF. CDR3 coding DNA: TGTGCCAGCAGCCGAGATCCTTCTATTCTAAACACTGAAGCTTTCTTT.

The J gene is TRBJ2-5, the V gene TRBV7-3, with TRBD1 as a possible D gene (5 bases). This CDR3 region has 16 residues. Trimming took off 1 base at V and 4 bases at J, with 16 bases between the two ends. Germline CDR1 is SGHTA and CDR2 is FQGTGA. CDR3 sequence: CASSLRVAGRAETQYF. In nucleotides, the CDR3 is TGTGCCAGCAGCTTAAGGGTGGCCGGCAGGGCAGAGACCCAGTACTTC.

This chain connects TRBV27 to TRBJ2-1, with 9 bases matching TRBD1. CDR1 is MNHEY, CDR2 SMNVEV, per germline (reference sequence). The CDR3 consists of 15 residues. V shed 6 bases, J shed 5 bases, and the junction held 8 bases outside the gene matches. The CDR3 bases are TGTGCCAGCAGGGAAGGGGACAGGGCTAACAATGAGCAGTTCTTC. Its protein is CASREGDRANNEQFF.

Here the CDR3 reads CASSYVSLGVADTQYF. The CDR3 DNA sequence: TGTGCCAGCAGTTACGTTTCGTTGGGAGTGGCAGATACGCAGTATTTT. This chain joins TRBV6-2 or TRBV6-3 and TRBJ2-3; D is possibly TRBD2 (5 bases). The CDR3 is made up of 16 amino acids. Trimming took off 2 bases at V and 4 bases at J, with 16 bases between the two ends. The germline V gene has CDR1 MNHEY and CDR2 SVGEGT.

The genes are TRBV6-5 and TRBJ2-2; 11 positions agree with TRBD1. CDR3 size: 15 residues. The trim removed 5 bases at V and 7 bases at J, leaving 6 bases unmatched. Germline assignment: CDR1 MNHEY and CDR2 SVGAGI. CDR3 sequence reads: CASSPGTGGFGELFF. The CDR3 DNA follows: TGTGCCAGCAGTCCCGGGACAGGGGGTTTCGGGGAGCTGTTTTTT.

Here the CDR3 DNA reads TGTGCCTGGAGTGCGTTACGGTTCACAGATACGCAGTATTTT. It codes for CAWSALRFTDTQYF. The genes are TRBV30 and TRBJ2-3; no clear D gene. Trimming pared 1 base from V and 2 bases from J, leaving 10 bases between. Germline-derived CDR1 and CDR2 are GTSNPN and SVGIG (reference sequence). The CDR3 is made up of 14 amino acids.

The CDR3 region has the DNA TGCAGTGGGGGGAGGGTTACTGAAGCTTTCTTT. Its translation is CSGGRVTEAFF. The chain couples TRBV20-1 to TRBJ1-1; perhaps TRBD1 as D (5 bases). The CDR3 runs 11 residues. Between the trimmed V and J ends, which lost 7 bases and 5 bases, there was a span of 11 bases. CDR1 DFQATT and CDR2 SNEGSKA come from the germline V gene (reference sequence).

This sequence joins TRBV6-6 and TRBJ1-4; D gene ambiguous. This CDR3 contains 18 residues. V was shortened by 5 bases and J by 0 bases, with 19 bases between the two germline ends. Germline V CDR1 and CDR2: MNHNY, SVGAGI (reference sequence). CDR3 sequence (DNA): TGTGCCAGCAGTCTGCTAGGTGGATTTTACGCAACTAATGAAAAACTGTTTTTT. It codes for CASSLLGGFYATNEKLFF.

The rearrangement links TRBV5-1 to TRBJ2-2; 8 bases are a match to TRBD2. The CDR3 is 16 residues long. Trimming removed 0 bases from V and 3 bases from J; junction bases left unmatched: 4. The germline V gene has CDR1 SGHRS and CDR2 YFSETQ. Written as DNA, the CDR3 is TGCGCCAGCAGCTTGGCCGTCGGGAGGGACACCGGGGAGCTGTTTTTT. Translation: CASSLAVGRDTGELFF.